This T cell receptor beta chain is from a study of human T cells and chemical hapten exposure (dated by TCRdb to about 2021). Concerning the study at large: For sensitization, 2% DPC in acetone was applied to a roughly 2 cm by roughly 2 cm area of upper inner arm skin. Throughout the study period of roughly 24 weeks, patients also received therapeutic DPC doses to the scalp every week. Patch testing on the upper back used Finn chambers containing 0.01% DPC, with scoring done after 6 days according to International Contact Dermatitis Research Group standards. Alopecia areata with under or over 50% scalp involvement, alopecia totalis and alopecia universalis were represented in the patient cohort, which was mostly female. The libraries were sequenced as a pool, and the TCR yield per sample differed mostly because of small variations in library volumes within the pool. This study followed changes in the peripheral blood TCR repertoire in vivo during primary and secondary sensitization of alopecia patients to the hapten diphenylcyclopropenone (DPC). Patient blood was sampled pre-sensitization (week 0) and at 2, 6 and about 24 weeks after DPC sensitization. Blood for TCR sequencing was provided by twenty-nine alopecia patients at one to four time points (pre-sensitization, 2, 6 and 24 weeks).

Taken with the paper, the label for time point translates to: patch test 1, 2 weeks after DPC sensitization. According to the study, the label for this sample's treatment or condition signals: therapeutic diphenylcyclopropenone sensitization with weekly scalp DPC. At each patch-test visit, blood was drawn before the patch test was applied. To be eligible, patients had to be aged 18 to 70, diagnosed with alopecia and judged suitable for DPC therapy, while pregnant patients were excluded. Unfractionated whole blood was collected in Tempus Blood RNA tubes, and total RNA was extracted from that blood. The library came from RACE. Sequenced using a NextSeq 500. During library preparation, unique molecular identifiers were attached to individual cDNA molecules so that TCRs could be counted quantitatively and reproducibly. Each blood RNA sample was used to sequence both TCR alpha and TCR beta chains. As for the authors' bioinformatics: A median of about 87,000 TCRs per sample was observed, with a range of about 20,000 to 700,000. The Decombinator software suite was used to annotate V, J and CDR3 in the TCR reads. To make PS versus PT1 abundance plots, every sample was subsampled to the same number of TCRs (28,000). Expanded TCRs were defined as absent before sensitization and observed at least eight times at the 2-week time point. TCRdb reprocessed the public reads (quality trimming at Q25 with fastp, clone calling with MiXCR) and kept in-frame beta chains. Rows matching on CDR3 protein sequence are summarized as one entry with the most common DNA and genes. These V and J calls rely on TCRdb rather than the paper's analysis. The sample yields 120,000 or so distinct CDR3 sequences; about 13% were counted once. The ten most abundant clones make up 0.92% of the sample.

What the research found in general, with its limitations: DPC sensitization did not change how many TCRs were above 1 in 1000 frequency, and no evidence was found of alterations in global repertoire structure. All patients had alopecia, a presumed autoimmune disease, so their immune response might differ from that of healthy individuals. A positive correlation was found between the number of PT1 expanded TCRs and patch test score, with significance reached at thresholds 8, 16 and 32 but not 4. After repeated subsampling, the strength of the expansion versus patch-test correlation and the threshold at which it became significant changed. Significantly more large CDR3 similarity clusters were formed by expanded TCRs than by pre-sensitization or healthy control sets, consistent with antigen-driven responses.

CDR1 and CDR2, looked up from the germline V gene, are MNHEY and SVGEGT. The CDR3 goes from the cysteine to the phenylalanine over 13 residues. The entry retains the CDR3 DNA only, 39 bases that are in frame from base 1. V is cut by 0 bases and J by 1 base, and the space between the germline ends is 3 bases. Regarding this clonotype: Its antigen remains unidentified. With a much larger clone just one base away, this may be a read error.

The chain joins TRBV6-2 or TRBV6-3 to TRBJ1-1; no D gene is confidently identified. The input for sequencing was whole blood, taken in connection with sensitization to the hapten diphenylcyclopropenone (DPC). The TCR was taken from a man between 18 and 29 years old with alopecia areata. Some clones in this sample may be carry-over from other donors' samples. The CDR3 reads as follows: CASSYSENTEAFF. The DNA reads TGTGCCAGCAGTTACTCAGAGAACACTGAAGCTTTCTTT.